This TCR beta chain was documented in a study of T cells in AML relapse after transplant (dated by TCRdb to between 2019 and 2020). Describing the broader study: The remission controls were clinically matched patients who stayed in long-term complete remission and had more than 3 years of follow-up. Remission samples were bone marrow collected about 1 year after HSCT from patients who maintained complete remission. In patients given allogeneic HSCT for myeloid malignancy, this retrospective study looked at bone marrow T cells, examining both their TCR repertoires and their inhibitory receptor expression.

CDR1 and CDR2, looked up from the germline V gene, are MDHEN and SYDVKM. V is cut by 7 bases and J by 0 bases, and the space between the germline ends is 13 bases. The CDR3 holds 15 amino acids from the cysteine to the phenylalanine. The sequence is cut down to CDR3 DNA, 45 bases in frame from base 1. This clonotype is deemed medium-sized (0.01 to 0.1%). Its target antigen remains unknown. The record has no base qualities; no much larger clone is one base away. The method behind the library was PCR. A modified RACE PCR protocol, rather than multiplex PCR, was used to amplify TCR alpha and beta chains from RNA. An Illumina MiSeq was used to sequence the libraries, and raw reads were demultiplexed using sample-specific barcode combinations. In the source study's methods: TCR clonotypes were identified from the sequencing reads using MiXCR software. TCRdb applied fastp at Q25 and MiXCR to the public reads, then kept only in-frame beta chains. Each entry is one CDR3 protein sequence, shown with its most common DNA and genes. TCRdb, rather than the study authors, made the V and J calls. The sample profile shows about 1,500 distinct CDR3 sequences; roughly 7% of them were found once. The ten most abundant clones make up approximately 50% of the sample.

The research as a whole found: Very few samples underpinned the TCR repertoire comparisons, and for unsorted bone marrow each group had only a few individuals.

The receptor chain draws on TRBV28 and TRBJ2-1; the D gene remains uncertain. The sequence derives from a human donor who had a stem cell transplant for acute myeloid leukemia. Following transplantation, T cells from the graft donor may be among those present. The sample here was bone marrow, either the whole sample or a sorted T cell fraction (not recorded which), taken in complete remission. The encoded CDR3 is CASTTWSSSYNEQFF. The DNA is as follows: TGTGCCAGCACGACCTGGTCGAGCTCCTACAATGAGCAGTTCTTC.